Described below is a single TCR beta chain sequence and its context. Its antigen is currently unknown. This entry is derived from a study of cytomegalovirus exposure and HLA in healthy donors. General observations from the study: TCR sequences were mostly rare, though some public TCRs occurred in many donors.

Samples came from healthy bone marrow donors. The primer mix had 60 Vbeta and 13 Jbeta primers. TCRdb's copy holds only in-frame clones and misses some; the assay was immunoSEQ multiplex PCR. This table has under 80,000 clones, roughly two thirds appearing once. The CDR3 spans 15 residues. From germline, CDR1 is MNHNS and CDR2 SASEGT. V lost 8 bases to trimming and J lost 2 bases; unmatched junction nucleotides: 8. This TCR was sampled from a woman aged 25 to 39 in good health and CMV-seronegative. Sequencing was done on a sample of PBMCs. The rearrangement links TRBV6-1 to TRBJ2-7; TRBD2 agrees at 11 bases. The CDR3 region is CASSPLAGGTYEQYF. For the CDR3, the DNA is TGTGCCAGCTCGCCCCTAGCGGGGGGCACCTACGAGCAGTACTTC.